This T cell receptor beta chain is drawn from a study of cytomegalovirus exposure and HLA in healthy donors. General study points: Several V segments, TRBV6-2 and TRBV6-3 among them, could not be told apart and were dropped. On later analysis, the bulk of CMV-associated TCR beta chains appeared to be HLA-restricted.

As concerns this clone: As yet, its antigen is unknown.

The CDR3 totals 16 residues. The V end lost 0 bases, the J end lost 4 bases, and 14 bases lay between the germline ends. The germline gives CDR1 SGHNT, CDR2 YYREEE (reference sequence). Use of 60 Vbeta and 13 Jbeta primers characterized the PCR. Clones were read by immunoSEQ multiplex PCR, and TCRdb kept only the in-frame ones, dropping some. This sample's table has 53,000 or so clones. The V call is TRBV5-4, the J call TRBJ2-4, with a weak D call TRBD2 (6 bases). The receptor comes from a young man in good health and CMV-seropositive. Material: PBMCs. CDR3 nucleotide sequence: TGTGCCAGCAGCTTGGCCACCGGGACTCTAAAAAACATTCAGTACTTC. Amino acids: CASSLATGTLKNIQYF.